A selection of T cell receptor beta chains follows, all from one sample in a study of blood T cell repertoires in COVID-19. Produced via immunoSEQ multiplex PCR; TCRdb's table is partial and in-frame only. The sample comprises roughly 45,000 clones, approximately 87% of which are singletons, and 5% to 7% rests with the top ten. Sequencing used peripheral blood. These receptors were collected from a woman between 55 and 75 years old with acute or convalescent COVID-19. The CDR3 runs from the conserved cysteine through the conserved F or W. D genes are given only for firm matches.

CASRSPEDSSYEQYF	TRBV6-5	TRBJ2-7	.
CASSYSFRGYRYTF	TRBV6-5	TRBJ1-2	.
CASSPDRGRRETQYF	TRBV7-2	TRBJ2-5	.
CATSRDYQGGEKLFF	TRBV15	TRBJ1-4	.
CASSETGNTGELFF	TRBV9	TRBJ2-2	.
CASSHVKGGQGSEKLFF	TRBV4-3	TRBJ1-4	TRBD1
CASSPPGRGYGYTF	TRBV18	TRBJ1-2	.
CASSQGTGGNQPQHF	TRBV3-1/TRBV3-2	TRBJ1-5	TRBD1
CASTWRGQETQYF	TRBV5-1	TRBJ2-5	.
CASSTSGTGPYEQYF	TRBV6-6	TRBJ2-7	.
CASSPGVAGRGTDTQYF	TRBV27	TRBJ2-3	TRBD2
CASSLGRGGQGHEKLFF	TRBV13	TRBJ1-4	TRBD1
CASSLAPGTSFEAFF	TRBV5-1	TRBJ1-1	.
CASSRDGREKLFF	TRBV7-2	TRBJ1-4	.
CASTFGSGGDNEQFF	TRBV5-6	TRBJ2-1	TRBD2
CASRGGSSYNEQFF	TRBV6-5	TRBJ2-1	TRBD2
CASSLEGRDNQPQHF	TRBV5-6	TRBJ1-5	.
CASSRARGAENTGELFF	TRBV19	TRBJ2-2	.
CATSDHAGGKTGELFF	TRBV24-1	TRBJ2-2	TRBD1
CASLRRGGSGELFF	TRBV6-5	TRBJ2-2	TRBD2
CASSLAGTSGSSSYEQYF	TRBV11-2	TRBJ2-7	TRBD2
CASSEGGVGANVLTF	TRBV2	TRBJ2-6	.
CATSDGGKSSDTQYF	TRBV24-1	TRBJ2-3	.
CAWSVGGSGRSYNEQFF	TRBV30	TRBJ2-1	.
CATSRDRHGAGELFF	TRBV15	TRBJ2-2	.
CASSPGTSGGYEQYF	TRBV6-5	TRBJ2-7	TRBD2
CASSTVGGYTF	TRBV4-2	TRBJ1-2	.